This TCR beta chain was observed in a study of beta chain features in type 1 diabetes. Study background: The samples had approximately 110 million sorted cells examined in all.

Regarding the study as a whole: A pattern of fewer insertions and more deletions at VDJ junctions was seen in type 1 diabetes patients. A greater similarity of naive, central memory and Treg TCRB repertoires was seen among patients than among healthy donors.

Per the germline V gene, CDR1 is LGHNT and CDR2 is FRNRAP. This CDR3 has 17 residues. Trimming at V came to 4 bases and at J to 4 bases, leaving 12 bases not matched to a gene. About this clone itself: Its specificity is not known.

Sequenced material consisted of expressed TCRB transcripts (all of the isolated RNA was reverse transcribed). TCRdb's table, derived via immunoSEQ multiplex PCR, lists solely in-frame clones and lacks some. The profile covers about 240,000 clones, with 27% appearing a single time and under 5% taken by the ten largest. This chain joins TRBV12-5 and TRBJ2-1, with 8 bases matching TRBD2. The sequenced sample was central memory CD4+ T cells from blood. The clonotype comes from a man under 40 in good health. The CDR3 DNA sequence: TGTGCTAGTGGTTCCTCCTCGTATAGCGGGGATTACAATGAGCAGTTCTTC. This translates into CASGSSSYSGDYNEQFF.